One sample yielded the 10 T cell receptor beta chains listed below, sequenced in a study of response to subunit inactivated influenza vaccine. TCRdb reprocessed the RT-PCR reads with MiXCR, giving one entry per CDR3 protein. The sample lists around 490,000 distinct CDR3 sequences; around 8% were seen once. Material: PBMCs from blood, obtained approximately 25 months after vaccination. Every receptor here comes from a man aged 45-69 years who received an inactivated influenza vaccine.

CDR3 protein: CASSPTGTGAGEQYF. CDR3 DNA: TGTGCCAGCAGCCCAACCGGGACAGGGGCAGGCGAGCAGTACTTC. The V gene is TRBV7-8, the J gene TRBJ2-7; the match to TRBD1 covers 10 bases. Germline-derived CDR1 and CDR2 are SGHVS and FQNEAQ. The CDR3 loop spans 15 amino acids. The ends lost 5 bases at V and 6 bases at J; junction bases unmatched: 10.

The chain links TRBV20-1 to TRBJ1-5; no reliable D call. Per germline, CDR1 DFQATT and CDR2 SNEGSKA (reference sequence). V gave up 6 bases and J gave up 3 bases, with 12 bases separating them. This CDR3 has 13 residues. CDR3 sequence: CSARLGNNQPQHF. CDR3 in DNA: TGCAGTGCACGCCTGGGGAACAATCAGCCCCAGCATTTT.

This clonotype has at least ten counts. The chain couples TRBV5-1 to TRBJ2-2; tentatively, D is TRBD1 (6 bases). The CDR3 consists of 16 residues. V was cut by 1 base and J by 4 bases, with 14 bases left in between. Germline V gene sequence: CDR1 SGHRS, CDR2 YFSETQ. The CDR3: CASSLFGRGRTGELFF. The CDR3 coding sequence is TGCGCCAGCAGCTTGTTCGGCAGGGGACGCACCGGGGAGCTGTTTTTT.

This clonotype was counted at least ten times. CDR3 protein: CASSLGTGVYEQYF. For the CDR3, the DNA is TGCGCCAGCAGCCTCGGGACAGGGGTCTACGAGCAGTACTTC. The chain links TRBV5-1 to TRBJ2-7; 10 positions match TRBD1. The length of the CDR3 is 14 residues. V dropped 4 bases and J dropped 3; count of bases not matched to a gene: 4. Germline lookup yields CDR1 SGHRS and CDR2 YFSETQ.

This clonotype was picked up a small number of times. The rearrangement joins TRBV11-2 to TRBJ2-1; the match to TRBD2 covers 14 bases. Germline V gene sequence: CDR1 SGHAT, CDR2 FQNNGV. This CDR3 is 19 amino acids long. J was trimmed by 0 bases and V by 3 bases; bases with no gene match: 7. CDR3 region: CASSFWTSGRPHSYNEQFF. The CDR3 bases are TGTGCCAGCAGCTTCTGGACTAGCGGGAGGCCACACTCCTACAATGAGCAGTTCTTC.

The chain has TRBV14 and TRBJ2-2; TRBD2 is a possible D gene (6 bases). Germline CDR1 is SGHDN and CDR2 is FVKESK. This CDR3 has 15 amino acids. V lost 5 bases and J 6 bases, leaving 16 bases between the germline ends. The chain's CDR3 is CASSKRVVAAGELFF. The CDR3 nucleotides read TGTGCCAGCAGCAAGCGGGTTGTGGCTGCCGGGGAGCTGTTTTTT.

This clonotype was observed a handful of times. The chain uses TRBV18 and TRBJ1-1, with a possible D match to TRBD1 (5 bases). The germline V and J ends were trimmed by 2 bases and 5 bases, with 12 bases remaining between them. This CDR3 comprises 14 residues. Germline V gene sequence: CDR1 KGHSH, CDR2 LQKENI. The CDR3 DNA follows: TGTGCCAGCTCACCAGGATTCAGGGTTACTGAAGCTTTCTTT. It is translated as CASSPGFRVTEAFF.

This chain links TRBV10-2 with TRBJ2-3; a possible D gene is TRBD2 (7 bases). The CDR3 is 15 residues long. V lost 2 bases to trimming and J lost 2 bases, with 11 bases between them. Germline lookup yields CDR1 WSHSY and CDR2 SAAADI. The CDR3 reads CASSEGGGVTDTQYF. Here the CDR3 DNA reads TGCGCCAGCAGTGAGGGGGGGGGCGTCACAGATACGCAGTATTTT.

The chain is built from TRBV4-3 and TRBJ2-2; D is uncertain. Germline lookup yields CDR1 LGHNA and CDR2 YSLEER. The length of the CDR3 is 14 residues. Trimming stripped 1 base from V and 5 bases from J, with 8 bases between. CDR3 DNA: TGCGCCAGCAGCCAAGTCCCCAGGACCGGGGAGCTGTTTTTT. Translation: CASSQVPRTGELFF.

This clonotype showed up just a few times. The chain employs TRBV6-2 or TRBV6-3 and TRBJ2-1; 11 bases map to TRBD2. V lost 7 bases to trimming and J lost 3 bases; unmatched junction nucleotides: 8. The CDR3 consists of 16 residues. Germline values: CDR1 MNHEY, CDR2 SVGEGT. CDR3 nucleotides: TGTGCCAGCAAACCGGGACTAGCGGAGAACTACAATGAGCAGTTCTTC. Translation: CASKPGLAENYNEQFF.